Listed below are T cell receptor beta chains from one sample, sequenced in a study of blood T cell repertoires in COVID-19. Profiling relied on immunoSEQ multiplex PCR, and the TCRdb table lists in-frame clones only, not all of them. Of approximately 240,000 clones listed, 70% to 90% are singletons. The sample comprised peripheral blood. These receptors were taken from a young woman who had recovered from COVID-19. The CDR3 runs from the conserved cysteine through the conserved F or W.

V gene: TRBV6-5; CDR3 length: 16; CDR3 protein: CASSYGEGLAFNEQYF
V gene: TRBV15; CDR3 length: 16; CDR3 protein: CATSSGARGWGSEQYF
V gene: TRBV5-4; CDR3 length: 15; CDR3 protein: CASSARLAGGREQFF
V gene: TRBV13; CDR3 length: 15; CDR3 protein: CASSLTGRATDTQYF
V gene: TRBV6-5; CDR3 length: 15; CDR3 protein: CASSWSGPSYNEQFF
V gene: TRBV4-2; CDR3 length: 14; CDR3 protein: CASSQGRHTGELFF
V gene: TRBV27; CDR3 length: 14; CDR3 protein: CASKRQGARDEQFF
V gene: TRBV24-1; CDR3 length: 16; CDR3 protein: CATSDPLAGTGDTQYF
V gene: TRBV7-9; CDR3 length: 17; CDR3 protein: CASSIPTGGKWTGELFF
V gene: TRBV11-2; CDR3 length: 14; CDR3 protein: CASSLARGADTQYF
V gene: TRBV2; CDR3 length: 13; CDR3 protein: CASSVQGPYEQYF
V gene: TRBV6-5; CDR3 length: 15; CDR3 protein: CASSYSWGAVYGYTF
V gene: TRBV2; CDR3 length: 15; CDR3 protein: CASSVGDRVIGTQYF
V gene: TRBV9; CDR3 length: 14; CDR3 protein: CASSGLLDTDTQYF
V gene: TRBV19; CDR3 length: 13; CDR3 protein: CASSIGQGVEQYF
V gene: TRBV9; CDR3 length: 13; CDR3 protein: CASSAQSGDEQFF
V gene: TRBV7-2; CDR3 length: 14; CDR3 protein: CASSLGQGRDTQYF
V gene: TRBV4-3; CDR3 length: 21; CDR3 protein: CASSQNIPGQGAVYTNTEAFF
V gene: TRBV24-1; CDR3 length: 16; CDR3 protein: CATSDNRDRGFLEQYF
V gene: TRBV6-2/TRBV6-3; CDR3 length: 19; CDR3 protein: CASSSSTGTSGTNQETQYF
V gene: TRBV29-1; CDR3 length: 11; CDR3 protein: CSVRQGETQYF
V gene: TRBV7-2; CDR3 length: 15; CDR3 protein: CASSPDSWFSYEQYF
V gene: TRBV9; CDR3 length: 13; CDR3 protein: CASSVTSGGEQFF
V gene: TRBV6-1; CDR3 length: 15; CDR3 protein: CASSDQGGFGQPQHF
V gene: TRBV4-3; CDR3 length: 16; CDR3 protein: CASSHTTGVSTYEQYF
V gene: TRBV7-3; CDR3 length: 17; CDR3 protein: CASSQKGQGPLGETQYF
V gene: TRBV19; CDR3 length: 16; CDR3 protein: CASSSSRGTSSYEQYF
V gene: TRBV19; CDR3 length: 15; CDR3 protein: CASSIRTGMNTEAFF
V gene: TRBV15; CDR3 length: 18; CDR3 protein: CATSRDFSRAGNTGELFF
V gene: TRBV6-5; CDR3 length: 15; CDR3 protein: CASSLTSGRGRTQYF
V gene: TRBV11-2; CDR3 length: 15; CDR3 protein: CASSLKGQPHNEQFF
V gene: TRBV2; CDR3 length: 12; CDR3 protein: CAGGLVQETQYF
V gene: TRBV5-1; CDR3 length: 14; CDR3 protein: CASSFRRSSYEQYF
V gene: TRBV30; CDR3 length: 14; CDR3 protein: CAWRSVDRVYEQYF
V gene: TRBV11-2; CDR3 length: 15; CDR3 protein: CASSDRTGIGTEAFF
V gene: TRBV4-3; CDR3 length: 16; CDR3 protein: CASSQSSGSGANVLTF
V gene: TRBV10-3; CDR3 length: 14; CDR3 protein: CAISGTEPVYGQYF
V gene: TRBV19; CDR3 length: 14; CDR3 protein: CASSTGQLLYGYTF
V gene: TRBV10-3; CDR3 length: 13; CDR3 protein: CAISETQGGEQYF
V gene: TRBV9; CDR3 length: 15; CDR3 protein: CASSGGETSYNEQFF
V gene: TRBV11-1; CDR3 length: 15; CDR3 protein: CASSPGTSGYNEQFF
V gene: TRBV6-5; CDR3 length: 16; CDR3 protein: CASSWVPGNSYNEQFF
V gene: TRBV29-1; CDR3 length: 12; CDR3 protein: CSVEEQITEAFF
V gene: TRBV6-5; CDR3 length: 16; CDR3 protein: CASSYSPGIHTGELFF
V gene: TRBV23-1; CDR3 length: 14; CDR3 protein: CASSHRDRTYGYTF